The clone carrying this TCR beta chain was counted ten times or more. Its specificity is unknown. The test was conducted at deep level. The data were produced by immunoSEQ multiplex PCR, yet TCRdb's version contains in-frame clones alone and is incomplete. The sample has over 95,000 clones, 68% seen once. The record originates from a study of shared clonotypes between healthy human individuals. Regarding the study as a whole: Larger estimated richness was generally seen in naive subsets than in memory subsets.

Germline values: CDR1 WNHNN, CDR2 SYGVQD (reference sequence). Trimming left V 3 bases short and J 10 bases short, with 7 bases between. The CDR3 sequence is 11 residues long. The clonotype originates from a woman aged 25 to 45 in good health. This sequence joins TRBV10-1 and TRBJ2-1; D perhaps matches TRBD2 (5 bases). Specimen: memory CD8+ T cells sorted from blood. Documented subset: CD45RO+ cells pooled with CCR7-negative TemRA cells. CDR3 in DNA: TGCGCCAGCAGTGACTCGGGGGAGCAGTTCTTC. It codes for CASSDSGEQFF.